This T cell receptor (beta chain) appears in the sequencing data of a study of T cell repertoires in cytomegalovirus infection. Points from the study as a whole: Summed frequency of shared TCR beta families picked out CMV carriers who also had the relevant HLA.

The V segment lost 2 bases and the J segment 4 bases; nucleotides outside the gene matches: 5. The CDR3 is 16 residues long. Germline V gives CDR1 KGHDR, CDR2 SFDVKD. TCRdb independently ran MiXCR on the reads; one entry per CDR3 protein. The profile shows 900,000 to 950,000 distinct CDR3 sequences, about 33% of them singletons. This clonotype turned up a few times. Its target is not known. This TCR was sampled from a human donor in good health (CMV status not recorded). Some clones in this sample may be carry-over from other donors' samples. Source: cultured CD8+ T cells from PBMCs, taken from culture after CMV antigen stimulation. V gene TRBV24-1 combines with J gene TRBJ1-1; TRBD1 agrees at 11 bases. CDR3 sequence: CATSDSGQGAITEAFF. CDR3 nucleotides: TGTGCCACCAGTGATTCCGGACAGGGGGCTATCACTGAAGCTTTCTTT.